This T cell receptor beta chain stems from a study of blood T cell repertoires in COVID-19. Study-level background: T cells, B-cell-depleted T cells, or PBMCs provided the cDNA or gDNA that served as material.

The germline V gene has CDR1 LGHDT and CDR2 YNNKEL (reference sequence). Trimming removed 7 bases from V and 4 bases from J; junction bases left unmatched: 1. The CDR3 is 13 residues long. Original methodology: The assay estimated nucleated cells by amplifying reference gene primers. The data were produced by immunoSEQ multiplex PCR, yet TCRdb's version contains in-frame clones alone and is incomplete. The V and J calls and clone size are taken from that table; D and trimming were inferred from the DNA. The sample has around 180,000 clones; under 80% are singletons. This sequence joins TRBV3-1 (or the pseudogene TRBV3-2) and TRBJ1-1, with 12 bases identical to TRBD1. Sequences were obtained from peripheral blood. This TCR came from a woman aged 80 or over with acute or convalescent COVID-19. The CDR3, as DNA: TGTGCCAGCATGGGACAGGGGGCCACTGAAGCTTTCTTT. It specifies CASMGQGATEAFF.